The 26 T cell receptor beta chains below all came from one sample that was sequenced in a study of hypomethylating agent response in myelodysplastic syndrome. Profiled with immunoSEQ multiplex PCR; TCRdb holds only in-frame clones, not every one. The profile shows roughly 1,200 clones, approximately 87% of them singletons. Source: bone marrow, taken before or after starting hypomethylating agent treatment for myelodysplastic syndrome (not recorded which). All receptors derive from a human donor with myelodysplastic syndrome.

In this sample, this clone turned up once. The rearrangement uses TRBV27 and TRBJ2-7; 9 positions match TRBD1. Germline V gene sequence: CDR1 MNHEY, CDR2 SMNVEV (reference sequence). The CDR3 totals 14 residues. The trim removed 3 bases at V and 2 bases at J, leaving 2 bases unmatched. The CDR3 bases are TGTGCCAGCAGTTTGGGACAGGGCACCTACGAGCAGTACTTC. Translated, it gives CASSLGQGTYEQYF.

The chain has TRBV19 and TRBJ1-5, with TRBD1 as a possible D gene (5 bases). This CDR3 contains 17 residues. V shed 3 bases and J shed 0 bases, with 15 bases lying between them. CDR1 is LNHDA and CDR2 is SQIVND in the germline V gene (reference sequence). CDR3: CASSIGRASYSNQPQHF. The CDR3 DNA follows: TGTGCCAGTAGTATCGGCAGGGCGAGCTATAGCAATCAGCCCCAGCATTTT.

This chain uses TRBV11-3 with TRBJ2-1, with 9 positions matching TRBD2. The CDR3 runs 16 residues. Germline loops: CDR1 SGHNT, CDR2 YENEEA. J gave up 3 bases and V 2 bases, and 5 bases lay outside the gene matches. The CDR3 protein is CASSLFGSGGYNEQFF. CDR3 DNA sequence: TGTGCCAGCAGCTTATTTGGTAGCGGGGGCTACAATGAGCAGTTCTTC.

This chain connects TRBV7-2 to TRBJ2-5, with 8 bases matching TRBD2. The tail of the sequence fits TRBJ2-7 better, so the J call may be wrong. In germline, CDR1 is SGHTA, CDR2 FQGNSA. This CDR3 has 14 amino acids. The DNA of the CDR3 is TGTGCCAGCAGCCTTACGGGGGGGTATGACGAGCAGTACTTC. Protein: CASSLTGGYDEQYF.

The V call is TRBV2, the J call TRBJ2-7, with D possibly TRBD2 on 5 matching bases. The CDR3 runs to 11 residues. Deletions cut 5 bases from V and 9 bases from J, with 11 bases between. Germline CDR1 reads SNHLY; CDR2 reads FYNNEI. The CDR3 DNA reads as TGTGCCAGCAGTCAGCTAGCTTCGCAGTACTTC. Protein sequence: CASSQLASQYF.

The rearrangement uses TRBV9 and TRBJ2-5, with D perhaps TRBD2 (7 bases). V lost 3 bases, J lost 4 bases, and 16 bases lay in between. Looked up from germline, CDR1 is SGDLS and CDR2 is YYNGEE. The CDR3 is 15 residues long. The CDR3 sequence: CASSDGAGAVETQYF. For the CDR3, the DNA is TGTGCCAGCAGCGATGGGGCGGGGGCAGTAGAGACCCAGTACTTC.

This chain links TRBV2 with TRBJ2-1, with a weak D call TRBD2 (5 bases). Germline CDR1 SNHLY, CDR2 FYNNEI. Deletions cut 2 bases from V and 5 bases from J, with 13 bases between. This CDR3 is 15 amino acids long. CDR3 protein: CASSEPLATNNEQFF. In DNA, the CDR3 is TGTGCCAGCAGTGAACCGTTAGCGACCAACAATGAGCAGTTCTTC.

This sequence joins TRBV5-6 and TRBJ2-6; 9 positions agree with TRBD1. In germline, CDR1 is SGHDT, CDR2 YYEEEE. Germline trimming cut 3 bases from V and 4 bases from J; bases unmatched to any gene: 8. The CDR3 is 17 amino acids. The CDR3 region has the DNA TGTGCCAGCAGCTCGGGACAGGGAAGTGAAGGGGCCAACGTCCTGACTTTC. Amino acid sequence: CASSSGQGSEGANVLTF.

The chain recombines TRBV27 with TRBJ1-6; D remains ambiguous. The CDR3 is 12 amino acids. Germline V gene sequence: CDR1 MNHEY, CDR2 SMNVEV (reference sequence). V was pared by 5 bases and J by 5 bases, with 4 bases between. The CDR3 sequence: CASSPHNSPLHF. Written as DNA, the CDR3 is TGTGCCAGCAGTCCCCATAATTCACCCCTCCACTTT.

This chain uses TRBV15 with TRBJ1-2; 7 nucleotides match TRBD1. Germline-derived CDR1 and CDR2 are LNHNV and YYDKDF (reference sequence). This CDR3 spans 15 amino acids. The V and J ends lost 5 bases and 4 bases, in that order; junction bases with no gene match: 10. The CDR3 sequence is CATSENRGNSYGYTF. The DNA for the CDR3 is TGTGCCACCAGCGAGAACAGGGGTAATAGCTATGGCTACACCTTC. The full variable domain, its missing parts supplied by reference TRBV15 and TRBJ1-2, is DAMVIQNPRYQVTQFGKPVTLSCSQTLNHNVMYWYQQKSSQAPKLLFHYYDKDFNNEADTPDNFQSRRPNTSFCFLDIRSPGLGDTAMYLCATSENRGNSYGYTFGSGTRLTVV.

The CDR3 sequence: CASSVMGYYNEQFF. The CDR3 nucleotides read TGTGCCAGCAGTGTGATGGGGTACTACAATGAGCAGTTCTTC. The chain has TRBV6-1 and TRBJ2-1; D is uncertain. The CDR3 runs 14 residues. Deletions cut 4 bases from V and 3 bases from J, with 10 bases between. The germline CDR1 and CDR2 sequences are MNHNS and SASEGT.

Here the CDR3 reads CASSERRVATNEKLFF. The DNA of the CDR3 is TGTGCCAGCAGTGAACGGCGGGTTGCAACTAATGAAAAACTGTTTTTT. The chain joins TRBV2 to TRBJ1-4, with D unresolved. This CDR3 comprises 16 residues. Germline V gene data show CDR1 as SNHLY and CDR2 as FYNNEI. V dropped 2 bases and J dropped 0 bases, with 10 bases sitting between them.

The table lists this clone with a count of one. The rearrangement links TRBV15 to TRBJ1-1; a possible D gene is TRBD1 (5 bases). The CDR3 contains 14 residues. Trimming cost V 6 bases and J 5 bases, with 16 bases left between them. Germline-derived CDR1 and CDR2 are LNHNV and YYDKDF (reference sequence). CDR3 sequence reads: CATRISQGGTEAFF. The CDR3 coding sequence is TGTGCCACCAGAATATCCCAGGGAGGAACTGAAGCTTTCTTT.

The CDR3 spells CASSVSPGPVADTQYF. CDR3 nucleotides: TGTGCCAGCAGCGTATCCCCGGGACCCGTCGCAGATACGCAGTATTTT. The V gene is TRBV9, the J gene TRBJ2-3, with D possibly being TRBD1 or TRBD2 (5 bases each). Germline CDR1 reads SGDLS; CDR2 reads YYNGEE. The V end lost 1 base, the J end lost 4 bases, and 16 bases lay between the germline ends. CDR3 length: 16 amino acids.

This rearrangement joins TRBV5-4 to TRBJ2-7, with a possible D match to TRBD1 (5 bases). CDR3 length: 13 residues. Trimming left V 4 bases short and J 0 bases short, with 8 bases between. CDR1 and CDR2 (germline): SGHNT, YYREEE (reference sequence). This CDR3 reads CASSLGHSYEQYF. In DNA, the CDR3 is TGTGCCAGCAGCCTTGGACACTCCTACGAGCAGTACTTC.

This clone has just one count. The chain uses TRBV4-3 and TRBJ1-1, with a weak D call TRBD1 (5 bases). CDR1 and CDR2 from the germline V gene are LGHNA and YSLEER. V was shortened by 4 bases and J by 5 bases, with 23 bases between the two germline ends. CDR3 length equals 17 residues. As DNA, the CDR3 is TGCGCCAGCAGCCCTTACTCCCAGGGCCCACCGGGGACTGAAGCTTTCTTT. Translating gives CASSPYSQGPPGTEAFF.

The V gene is TRBV7-2, the J gene TRBJ1-1, with TRBD1 identical over 8 bases. This CDR3 spans 18 amino acids. Germline trimming cut 5 bases from V and 0 bases from J; bases unmatched to any gene: 14. Germline-derived CDR1 and CDR2 are SGHTA and FQGNSA. This chain's CDR3 is CASSLRAGTGSLNTEAFF. For the CDR3, the DNA is TGTGCCAGCAGCCTACGAGCCGGGACAGGCTCCTTGAACACTGAAGCTTTCTTT.

This clone is a singleton in its sample. The CDR3 reads CASSPGLQSSYEQYF. The CDR3 bases are TGTGCCAGCAGCCCGGGACTCCAGAGCTCCTACGAGCAGTACTTC. The chain uses TRBV5-6 and TRBJ2-7; perhaps TRBD2 as D (6 bases). V dropped 4 bases and J dropped 0 bases, with 14 bases sitting between them. Germline assignment: CDR1 SGHDT and CDR2 YYEEEE. The CDR3 runs to 15 residues. The full variable domain, with the rest looked up from reference TRBV5-6 and TRBJ2-7, is DAGVTQSPTHLIKTRGQQVTLRCSPKSGHDTVSWYQQALGQGPQFIFQYYEEEERQRGNFPDRFSGHQFPNYSSELNVNALLLGDSALYLCASSPGLQSSYEQYFGPGTRLTVT.

The chain carries TRBV10-1 and TRBJ2-3; TRBD2 might be the D (5 bases). V was trimmed by 6 bases and J by 4 bases, leaving 11 bases between them. This CDR3 is 13 amino acids long. Germline CDR1 is WNHNN and CDR2 is SYGVQD (reference sequence). In DNA form, the CDR3 reads TGCGCCAGCAGCGGGGTGGCTGCAGATACGCAGTATTTT. This sequence encodes CASSGVAADTQYF.

The V call is TRBV5-1, the J call TRBJ2-2, with D possibly being TRBD1 (7 bases). Trimming left V 0 bases short and J 6 bases short, with 9 bases between. This CDR3 is 14 amino acids long. The germline gives CDR1 SGHRS, CDR2 YFSETQ. The DNA for the CDR3 is TGCGCCAGCAGCTTGGCCAGGGGGGCCGGGGAGCTGTTTTTT. This translates into CASSLARGAGELFF.

This chain uses TRBV5-4 with TRBJ2-7; 10 bases match TRBD1. Germline loops: CDR1 SGHNT, CDR2 YYREEE (reference sequence). V gave up 0 bases and J gave up 2 bases; unmatched junction bases: 5. The CDR3 is 16 amino acids. This chain's CDR3 is CASSLAPGTGAYEQYF. DNA for the CDR3: TGTGCCAGCAGCTTGGCGCCCGGGACAGGGGCCTACGAGCAGTACTTC.

The chain employs TRBV27 and TRBJ1-5; a weak D match, TRBD1 (5 bases). From germline, CDR1 is MNHEY and CDR2 SMNVEV (reference sequence). With 3 bases removed from V and 1 base from J, the gap between germline ends came to 7 bases. This CDR3 contains 14 residues. The CDR3 DNA reads TGTGCCAGCAGTTTTACAGGAAGCAATCAGCCCCAGCATTTT. It yields the protein CASSFTGSNQPQHF.

The chain carries TRBV6-1 and TRBJ1-5; D is possibly TRBD1 (5 bases). CDR1 and CDR2 (germline): MNHNS, SASEGT. V lost 0 bases and J 7 bases, leaving 7 bases between the germline ends. This CDR3 has 13 amino acids. The CDR3 region is CASSEAGDQPQHF. In DNA form, the CDR3 reads TGTGCCAGCAGTGAAGCAGGGGACCAGCCCCAGCATTTT.

This chain connects TRBV18 to TRBJ1-2; 7 bases map to TRBD1. With 3 bases clipped from V and 2 bases from J, the junction kept 6 bases outside the gene matches. The CDR3 extends over 15 amino acids. The germline V gene has CDR1 KGHSH and CDR2 LQKENI. CDR3 region: CASSPSTGLNYGYTF. Here the CDR3 DNA reads TGTGCCAGCTCACCCTCGACAGGGTTAAACTATGGCTACACCTTC.

The chain recombines TRBV19 with TRBJ2-1; TRBD2 matches 9 bases. Germline CDR1 LNHDA, CDR2 SQIVND (reference sequence). J was trimmed by 7 bases and V by 7 bases; bases with no gene match: 2. The CDR3 is made up of 12 amino acids. The CDR3 region has the DNA TGTGCCAGTAAGCGGGGGGATAATGAGCAGTTCTTC. Its translation: CASKRGDNEQFF.

The sample holds one count of this clone. This chain links TRBV18 with TRBJ2-7, with 7 nucleotides matching TRBD1. Germline V gives CDR1 KGHSH, CDR2 LQKENI. The CDR3 contains 16 residues. Trimming cost V 2 bases and J 2 bases; bases outside gene matches: 9. The CDR3 DNA follows: TGTGCCAGCTCACCAAATAAGGGGGCGCCGGCCTACGAGCAGTACTTC. The encoded protein is CASSPNKGAPAYEQYF.